Here is one TCR beta chain with its context. The antigen it recognizes is unknown. Qualities for individual bases were not recorded, and no much larger clone is one base off. The data derive from a study of identical twins (dated by TCRdb to the mid-2010s). Context from the whole study: TCR alpha and beta repertoires from monozygotic twins, unrelated adults of various ages and cord blood were deep-sequenced to test whether fetal clonotypes persist. Replicate twin experiments were performed at different times using different library preparation protocols to rule out contamination. General conclusions and limits of the study: Excess twin sharing in beta out-of-frame sequences was weaker because fewer shared sequences lowered the signal-to-noise ratio. Fewer insertions were carried by abundant cord blood beta clonotypes; a weaker similar trend was observed in young adult naive repertoires, while no such trend was observed in memory repertoires. Compared with coincidental sharing between unrelated individuals, an excess of low generation-probability sequences was observed among out-of-frame TCR alpha sequences shared between twins. In monozygotic twins, recombination models systematically underestimated out-of-frame TCR alpha sharing, but the models matched the sharing seen between unrelated individuals. Invariant T cells such as MAIT and iNKT could partly confound zero-insertion analyses, though diverse VJ usage argued against this for most clonotypes. Because the same donors could not be followed over many years, the conclusions relied on cross-sectional statistical analysis.

Library method: 5' RACE. The sequencer listed for this sample is Illumina HiSeq 2000. Template switching added a universal primer binding site, and the final cDNA carried a unique molecular identifier that allowed TCR cDNA molecules to be counted accurately. Specific primers in the conserved constant-segment region were used to synthesize first-strand cDNA for TCR alpha and beta chains. To control for contamination, every cDNA library was double barcoded, receiving both a SMART-Mk sample barcode and Illumina barcodes. TruSeq adapter sequences along with Illumina sample barcodes were introduced in two successive PCR steps. The Illumina HiSeq platform was used with custom primers to sequence TCR alpha and beta cDNA libraries. The authors' analysis ran thus. Unique molecular identifiers were extracted from raw reads with MiGEC, and CDR3 positions were determined with MiXCR. For each individual, recombination models were inferred using an EM algorithm with the repgenHMM and IGoR tools. The analysis of shared clonotypes was done with the tcR package in R, with sharing normalized by the product of cloneset sizes. To study raw recombination free of thymic and clonal selection effects, out-of-frame nonproductive sequences were analyzed. Using fastp at Q25 and MiXCR, TCRdb reprocessed the public reads and kept productive beta chains. Duplicate CDR3 protein sequences are folded into a single record with the most common DNA and genes. The V and J calls here are based on TCRdb, not the publication. The table for this sample lists 350,000 to 400,000 distinct CDR3 sequences; approximately 9.1% of them were counted only once. Around 8.6% of the sample lies in the top ten.

Every donor in the study was a healthy Caucasian. The researchers also sequenced three unrelated adults who were not twins: a male aged 18 to 30, a male aged 50 to 59, and a female aged 50 to 59. Miltenyi CD45RO+ enrichment and human naive T-cell isolation kits were used to isolate memory (CD45RO+) and naive T cells from PBMC. The clonotype comes from a woman aged 50 to 60 in good health. The sequenced material came from naive T cells sorted from blood. The sample's cell subset or site, from its label and the paper: cells isolated with a human naive T-cell isolation kit.

The encoded CDR3 is CASSTEATGRSHNEQFF. Here is the DNA: TGTGCCAGCAGCACCGAAGCGACAGGGCGGTCCCACAATGAGCAGTTCTTC. The rearrangement combines TRBV7-9 with TRBJ2-1, with 7 junctional bases fitting TRBD1. V ends up 5 bases short and J 5 bases short, with an unmatched junction base count of 15. The CDR3 spans 17 residues, from the cysteine through the phenylalanine. Just the 51-base CDR3 DNA is kept, in frame starting at base 1. For CDR1 and CDR2, the germline V gene (reference sequence) lists SEHNR and FQNEAQ.